These T cell receptor beta chains were read from a single sample in a study of blood T cells in healthy people across ages. Each CDR3 protein gets one entry after TCRdb re-called the 5' RACE reads with MiXCR. The sample lists about 1.6 million distinct CDR3 sequences, 34% occurring once. Sequencing input: blood. The receptors originated from a woman aged 25 to 45 in good health. Each CDR3 is given with its conserved first and last residue. A D gene is named only where the DNA matches it firmly. Rows may omit the clone size; those that give it use once, few, many or a size class.

TRBJ2-7	-	-	TRBV20-1	CSARRQIYEQYF	TGCAGTGCTAGACGGCAGATCTACGAGCAGTACTTC
TRBJ1-1	-	-	TRBV10-3	CAISESSTSTEAFF	TGTGCCATCAGTGAGTCTTCGACTAGCACTGAAGCTTTCTTT
TRBJ2-7	TRBD2	few	TRBV20-1	CSARDGASGGYEQYF	TGCAGTGCTAGAGATGGGGCTAGCGGGGGCTACGAGCAGTACTTC
TRBJ1-4	-	-	TRBV5-1	CASSRADPGEKLFF	TGCGCCAGCAGCCGGGCCGACCCTGGGGAAAAACTGTTTTTT
TRBJ2-5	TRBD2	-	TRBV5-1	CASSLGRWRGGQETQYF	TGCGCCAGCAGCTTGGGAAGGTGGCGGGGGGGCCAAGAGACCCAGTACTTC
TRBJ1-2	-	few	TRBV12-3/TRBV12-4	CASSPSGQNYGYTF	TGTGCCAGCAGCCCATCTGGACAGAACTATGGCTACACCTTC
TRBJ2-1	TRBD1	few	TRBV27	CASSWGQGAGNEQFF	TGTGCCAGCAGTTGGGGACAGGGGGCGGGAAATGAGCAGTTCTTC
TRBJ2-5	-	-	TRBV7-2	CASSLYIVETQYF	TGTGCCAGCAGCTTATATATCGTGGAGACCCAGTACTTC
TRBJ2-5	-	-	TRBV18	CASSPGTSLEETQCF	TGTGCCAGCTCACCGGGAACGAGTCTTGAAGAGACCCAGTGCTTC
TRBJ2-3	TRBD2	few	TRBV24-1	CATSDPASSGRADTQYF	TGTGCCACCAGTGACCCGGCGAGTAGCGGGAGAGCAGATACGCAGTATTTT
TRBJ2-5	TRBD1	-	TRBV6-1	CASSAGQQETQNF	TGTGCCAGCAGTGCGGGACAGCAAGAGACCCAGAACTTC
TRBJ2-6	-	-	TRBV15	CATSRDLGYSGANVLTF	TGTGCCACCAGCAGAGATCTGGGCTACTCTGGGGCCAACGTCCTGACTTTC
TRBJ1-2	-	-	TRBV9	CASSSQLNGYTF	TGTGCCAGCAGCTCTCAACTGAATGGCTACACCTTC
TRBJ1-5	TRBD1	-	TRBV20-1	CSASGQGSIAQHF	TGCAGTGCTAGTGGACAGGGAAGTATAGCCCAGCATTTT
TRBJ1-1	-	once	TRBV5-1	CASNYLPNTEAFF	TGCGCCAGCAATTACCTCCCGAACACTGAAGCTTTCTTT
TRBJ2-3	-	-	TRBV20-1	CSANGSERGTDTQYF	TGCAGTGCTAACGGAAGCGAAAGGGGGACAGATACGCAGTATTTT
TRBJ2-3	-	-	TRBV27	CASRLLLGTDTQYF	TGTGCCAGCAGACTCCTCTTGGGCACAGATACGCAGTATTTT
TRBJ2-7	-	few	TRBV12-3/TRBV12-4	CASSPLVNYEQYF	TGTGCCAGCAGTCCCCTGGTCAACTACGAGCAGTACTTC
TRBJ1-5	-	-	TRBV6-5	CVSTRGTNQPQHF	TGTGTCAGCACCCGAGGGACCAATCAGCCCCAGCATTTT
TRBJ2-6	TRBD1	few	TRBV20-1	CSAPRTGGTGANVLTF	TGCAGTGCTCCTAGGACAGGGGGCACTGGGGCCAACGTCCTGACTTTC
TRBJ2-1	-	many	TRBV27	CASSLLVGSSYNEQFF	TGTGCCAGCAGTTTACTCGTCGGGAGCTCCTACAATGAGCAGTTCTTC
TRBJ2-5	TRBD1	-	TRBV7-2	CASSALGTGVQETQYF	TGTGCCAGCAGCGCTTTAGGGACAGGGGTTCAAGAGACCCAGTACTTC
TRBJ2-7	-	-	TRBV5-5	CASSLAGGVAYEQYF	TGTGCCAGCAGCTTGGCCGGAGGGGTGGCCTACGAGCAGTACTTC
TRBJ1-2	-	-	TRBV27	CASGTDRLYGYTF	TGTGCCAGTGGAACCGACAGGCTCTATGGCTACACCTTC
TRBJ2-1	TRBD2	many	TRBV11-2	CASSLASGRNNEQFF	TGTGCCAGCAGCTTAGCTAGCGGGAGAAACAATGAGCAGTTCTTC
TRBJ1-1	-	few	TRBV13	CASSLGDVMSEAFF	TGTGCCAGCAGCTTAGGCGACGTAATGTCTGAAGCTTTCTTT
TRBJ1-2	-	-	TRBV7-2	CASSKEDSSAGYTF	TGTGCCAGCAGCAAGGAGGACAGTTCCGCTGGCTACACCTTC
TRBJ1-1	TRBD1	-	TRBV4-1	CASLRGLGLGEAFF	TGCGCCAGCTTAAGGGGGCTAGGGTTGGGTGAAGCTTTCTTT
TRBJ1-2	TRBD1	many	TRBV6-1	CASSRDSYYGYTF	TGTGCCAGCAGTAGGGACAGTTACTATGGCTACACCTTC
TRBJ1-1	-	few	TRBV7-9	CASSWARGGNTEAFF	TGTGCCAGCAGCTGGGCTCGTGGGGGGAACACTGAAGCTTTCTTT
TRBJ2-5	-	many	TRBV20-1	CSAAGGGQIKETQYF	TGCAGTGCGGCAGGGGGGGGACAGATCAAAGAGACCCAGTACTTC
TRBJ2-7	-	many	TRBV3-1	CASSRPGTYEQYF	TGTGCCAGCAGCCGCCCGGGGACGTACGAGCAGTACTTC
TRBJ2-1	TRBD1	-	TRBV5-1	CASSSGQGIQETQFF	TGCGCCAGCAGCTCAGGACAGGGGATTCAAGAGACCCAGTTCTTC
TRBJ2-6	TRBD1	few	TRBV6-6	CASSPDGTGTGANVLTF	TGTGCCAGCAGTCCCGATGGGACAGGGACTGGGGCCAACGTCCTGACTTTC
TRBJ2-3	-	-	TRBV20-1	CSARIVRRADTQYF	TGCAGTGCCCGGATCGTGCGAAGGGCAGATACGCAGTATTTT
TRBJ1-1	-	once	TRBV28	CASSTGGDAFF	TGTGCCAGCAGTACGGGGGGCGATGCTTTCTTT
TRBJ2-5	-	-	TRBV5-1	CASSSGWTRETQYF	TGCGCCAGCAGCTCGGGGTGGACCCGGGAGACCCAGTACTTC
TRBJ1-4	-	-	TRBV10-1	CASSVRRAWEKLFF	TGCGCCAGCAGTGTGAGGCGGGCGTGGGAAAAACTGTTTTTT
TRBJ1-5	-	-	TRBV6-1	CASIPLGVGQPQHF	TGTGCCAGCATCCCACTTGGGGTAGGACAGCCCCAGCATTTT
TRBJ2-1	-	many	TRBV29-1	CSVEVENEQFF	TGCAGCGTTGAAGTCGAGAATGAGCAGTTCTTC
TRBJ2-3	TRBD1	-	TRBV20-1	CSARDKGTGGLDTQYF	TGCAGTGCTAGAGATAAAGGGACAGGGGGCCTGGATACGCAGTATTTT
TRBJ1-2	-	-	TRBV9	CASTRQGEYGYTF	TGTGCCAGCACCCGACAAGGGGAATATGGCTACACCTTC
TRBJ2-7	TRBD1	-	TRBV5-1	CASSSAGTGYEQYF	TGCGCCAGCAGCTCCGCCGGGACAGGCTACGAGCAGTACTTC
TRBJ2-7	-	few	TRBV20-1	CSATSTGRGIYEQYF	TGCAGTGCTACCAGTACGGGACGGGGCATCTACGAGCAGTATTTC
TRBJ2-7	-	-	TRBV28	CASSDNCEQYF	TGTGCCAGCAGCGATAACTGCGAGCAGTACTTC
TRBJ1-2	-	-	TRBV6-6	CASSQGRTSYGYTF	TGTGCCAGCAGCCAGGGACGGACGTCCTATGGCTACACCTTC
TRBJ2-7	-	-	TRBV20-1	CSARDEAGTYEQYF	TGCAGTGCTAGAGATGAGGCAGGGACCTACGAGCAGTACTTC
TRBJ2-1	TRBD2	many	TRBV29-1	CSVEPSGRTEQFF	TGCAGCGTTGAGCCTAGCGGGAGGACTGAGCAGTTCTTC